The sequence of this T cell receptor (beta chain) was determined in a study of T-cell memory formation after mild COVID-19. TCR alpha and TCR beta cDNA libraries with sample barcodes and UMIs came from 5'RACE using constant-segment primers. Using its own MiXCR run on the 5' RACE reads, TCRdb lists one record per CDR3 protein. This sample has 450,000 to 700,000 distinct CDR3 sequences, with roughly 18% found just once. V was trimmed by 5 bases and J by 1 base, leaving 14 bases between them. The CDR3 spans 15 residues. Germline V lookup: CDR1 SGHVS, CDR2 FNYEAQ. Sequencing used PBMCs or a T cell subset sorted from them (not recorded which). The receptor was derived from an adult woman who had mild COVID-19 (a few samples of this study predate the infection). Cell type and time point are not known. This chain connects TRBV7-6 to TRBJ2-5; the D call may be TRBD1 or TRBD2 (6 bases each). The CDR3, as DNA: TGTGCCAGCAGCCCGGTGGGGGGCTTCCAAGAGACCCAGTACTTC. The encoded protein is CASSPVGGFQETQYF.